Below are 17 T cell receptor beta chains sequenced from a single sample in a study of glioma-infiltrating T cells. The iRepertoire nested amplicon-rescue multiplex PCR amplified TCR alpha and beta CDR3s from RNA. TCRdb called the multiplex PCR reads again in MiXCR, with one record for every CDR3 protein. The sample contains approximately 400,000 distinct CDR3 sequences, around 38% of which appear only once. The sequenced sample consisted of glioma tissue, nonneoplastic brain tissue, or PBMCs (not recorded which). The receptor source for this set is a human donor with low-grade glioma or glioblastoma, undergoing nonglioma brain surgery, or in good health (not recorded which).

The CDR3 nucleotides read TGCAGTGCTAGAGATAATGGGGCAACTTTCTTT. This codes for CSARDNGATFF. The gene calls are TRBV20-1 and TRBJ1-1; a possible D gene is TRBD1 (5 bases). CDR1 is DFQATT, CDR2 SNEGSKA, per germline (reference sequence). The germline V and J ends were trimmed by 0 bases and 12 bases, with 11 bases remaining between them. The CDR3 contains 11 residues.

In its sample, this clonotype was seen many times. The V call is TRBV27, the J call TRBJ2-7, with D possibly being TRBD1 (5 bases). The V end was cut by 1 base, the J end by 3 bases, with 7 bases between. The CDR3 is 13 amino acids. Germline assignment: CDR1 MNHEY and CDR2 SMNVEV (reference sequence). This chain's CDR3 is CASSLLDNYEQYF. In nucleotides, the CDR3 is TGTGCCAGCAGTTTATTGGACAACTACGAGCAGTACTTC.

This clonotype was found a few times. V is TRBV4-1 and J is TRBJ1-5, with D unclear. Trimming shortened V by 2 bases and J by 3 bases, and 17 bases separated the two germline ends. This CDR3 has 17 amino acids. Germline V lookup: CDR1 MGHRA, CDR2 YSYEKL. CDR3 nucleotide sequence: TGCGCCAGCAGCCAAAGTTGGACTCCTCCGGACAATCAGCCCCAGCATTTT. Translating gives CASSQSWTPPDNQPQHF.

Comments on this clonotype: A read error may be the cause here, since a much bigger clone is one base away. V usage is TRBV6-2 or TRBV6-3 and J usage is TRBJ2-1; 11 bases fit TRBD2. Germline CDR1 MNHEY, CDR2 SVGEGT. V shed 2 bases and J 6 bases; nucleotides not matched to a gene: 3. This CDR3 has 15 amino acids. CDR3 amino acids: CASSYTSGRCNEQFF. CDR3 DNA sequence: TGTGCCAGCAGTTACACTAGCGGGAGATGCAATGAGCAGTTCTTC.

This clonotype showed up just a few times. J is TRBJ1-1 and V is TRBV11-3; TRBD1 is a possible D gene (5 bases). From germline, CDR1 is SGHNT and CDR2 YENEEA. CDR3 size: 15 residues. The V end was cut by 3 bases, the J end by 0 bases, with 11 bases between. This CDR3 reads CASSFGANMNTEAFF. The CDR3 coding sequence is TGTGCCAGCAGCTTTGGGGCTAACATGAACACTGAAGCTTTCTTT.

The V and J genes are TRBV19 and TRBJ1-2; the D gene is possibly TRBD1 (6 bases). In germline, CDR1 is LNHDA, CDR2 SQIVND (reference sequence). The germline V and J ends were trimmed by 7 bases and 8 bases, with 14 bases remaining between them. This CDR3 region has 12 residues. CDR3 sequence reads: CASTARGTGYTF. The CDR3 DNA follows: TGTGCCAGTACCGCCAGGGGAACAGGCTACACCTTC. The full variable domain, rest sourced from reference TRBV19 and TRBJ1-2, is DGGITQSPKYLFRKEGQNVTLSCEQNLNHDAMYWYRQDPGQGLRLIYYSQIVNDFQKGDIAEGYSVSREKKESFPLTVTSAQKNPTAFYLCASTARGTGYTFGSGTRLTVV.

There are a few counts of this clonotype. The chain joins TRBV20-1 to TRBJ2-7; D gene unclear. The CDR3 has 11 residues. Between the trimmed V and J ends, which lost 6 bases and 5 bases, there was a span of 11 bases. CDR1 is DFQATT and CDR2 is SNEGSKA in the germline V gene (reference sequence). The CDR3 loop reads CSAPAVDEQYF. In nucleotides, the CDR3 is TGCAGTGCCCCTGCCGTCGACGAGCAGTACTTC.

The J gene is TRBJ2-1, the V gene TRBV6-2 or TRBV6-3; D might be TRBD1 (6 bases). This CDR3 spans 19 amino acids. Trimming left V 3 bases short and J 5 bases short, with 26 bases between. Germline assignment: CDR1 MNHEY and CDR2 SVGEGT. For the CDR3, the DNA is TGTGCCAGCAGTTATTCCCCGGCAGGGGCCAACCCACTCAACAATGAGCAGTTCTTC. Translating gives CASSYSPAGANPLNNEQFF.

This clonotype was observed at least ten times. The chain uses TRBV20-1 and TRBJ2-1; 9 positions agree with TRBD2. This CDR3 region has 15 residues. CDR1 is DFQATT, CDR2 SNEGSKA, per germline (reference sequence). J lost 7 bases, V lost 3 bases, and 10 bases had no gene match. CDR3 nucleotide sequence: TGCAGTGCTAGTAGAGTGGCGGGAGGGCCAAATGAGCAGTTCTTC. Amino acid sequence: CSASRVAGGPNEQFF.

Comment on this clonotype: This may stem from a read error, because a much larger clone lies one nucleotide away. V gene TRBV6-5 combines with J gene TRBJ2-7; D might be TRBD1 (5 bases). The CDR3 has 12 residues. Germline CDR1 is MNHEY and CDR2 is SVGAGI. DNA for the CDR3: TGTGCCTGCAGTTACCCACAGGCCGAGCAGTACTTC. This gives the protein CACSYPQAEQYF.

The V and J genes are TRBV5-1 and TRBJ2-7, with TRBD2 matching 15 bases. The CDR3 runs to 22 residues. With 4 bases clipped from V and 4 bases from J, the junction kept 24 bases outside the gene matches. Germline CDR1 is SGHRS and CDR2 is YFSETQ. As DNA, the CDR3 is TGCGCCAGCAGCCAGGGCACCTCTCGCGGGACTAGCGGGAGGAGGTTCAGGTACGAGCAGTACTTC. It codes for CASSQGTSRGTSGRRFRYEQYF.

Turning to this clonotype: Since a much larger clone is just one base distant, this may be a read error. No conserved phenylalanine or tryptophan ends this CDR3, so it is likely a read error. J is TRBJ1-5 and V is TRBV28; 7 bases match TRBD1. V dropped 7 bases and J dropped 5; count of bases not matched to a gene: 8. The CDR3 has 14 amino acids. Germline CDR1 and CDR2: MDHEN and SYDVKM. The CDR3 nucleotides read TGTGCCAGCATCGGGGGGCAGGGGGATCAGCCCCAGCATCTT. It codes for CASIGGQGDQPQHL.

This clonotype has just a few counts. The V gene is TRBV4-3, the J gene TRBJ2-1, with TRBD1 identical over 9 bases. This CDR3 has 14 amino acids. With 1 base clipped from V and 5 bases from J, the junction kept 0 bases outside the gene matches. Germline assignment: CDR1 LGHNA and CDR2 YSLEER. CDR3 bases: TGCGCCAGCAGCCAAGGGGACAGGGACAATGAGCAGTTCTTC. Its translation is CASSQGDRDNEQFF.

This clonotype came up a few times. The chain recombines TRBV12-3 or TRBV12-4 with TRBJ1-2; D not resolved. V lost 6 bases and J 1 base, leaving 6 bases between the germline ends. The CDR3 contains 12 residues. CDR3 protein: CASSGSNYGYTF. The CDR3 region has the DNA TGTGCCAGCAGCGGGAGTAACTATGGCTACACCTTC.

This clonotype was seen a few times. This chain uses TRBV6-2 or TRBV6-3 with TRBJ1-2, with TRBD1 as a possible D gene (6 bases). Trimming left V 6 bases short and J 3 bases short, with 17 bases between. Per the germline V gene, CDR1 is MNHEY and CDR2 is SVGEGT. The CDR3 covers 15 residues. The CDR3 here is CASSGHQGSDYGYTF. The CDR3, as DNA: TGTGCCAGCAGCGGACACCAGGGGTCTGACTATGGCTACACCTTC.

The CDR3: CASSSRAGGPVNEQFF. As DNA, the CDR3 is TGTGCCAGCAGCTCTCGGGCGGGAGGGCCCGTCAATGAGCAGTTCTTC. The genes are TRBV6-1 and TRBJ2-1; 9 nucleotides align to TRBD2. The V and J ends lost 6 bases and 6 bases, in that order; junction bases with no gene match: 12. This CDR3 has 16 amino acids. Germline CDR1 reads MNHNS; CDR2 reads SASEGT.

As for this clonotype: This could be a read error, since a much larger clone is one nucleotide away. The gene calls are TRBV6-5 and TRBJ1-3; perhaps TRBD1 as D (5 bases). This CDR3 contains 17 residues. Germline V lookup: CDR1 MNHEY, CDR2 SVGAGI. CDR3 sequence reads: CASSYYHSSGRGNTLYF. The CDR3, as DNA: TGTGCCAGCAGTTACTATCACAGTTCAGGGAGAGGAAACACCTTATATTTT.